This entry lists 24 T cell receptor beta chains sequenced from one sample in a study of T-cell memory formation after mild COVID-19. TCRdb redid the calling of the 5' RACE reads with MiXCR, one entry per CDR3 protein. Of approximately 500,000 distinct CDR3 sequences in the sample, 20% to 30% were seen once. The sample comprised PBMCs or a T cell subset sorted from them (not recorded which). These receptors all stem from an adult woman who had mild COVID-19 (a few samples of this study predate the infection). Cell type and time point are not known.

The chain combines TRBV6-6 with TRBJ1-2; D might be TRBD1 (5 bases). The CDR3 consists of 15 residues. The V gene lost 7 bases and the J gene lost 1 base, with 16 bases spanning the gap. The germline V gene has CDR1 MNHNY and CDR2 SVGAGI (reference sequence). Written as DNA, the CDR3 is TGTGCCAGCATCGGTTTCGAGACAGTTAACTATGGCTACACCTTC. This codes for CASIGFETVNYGYTF.

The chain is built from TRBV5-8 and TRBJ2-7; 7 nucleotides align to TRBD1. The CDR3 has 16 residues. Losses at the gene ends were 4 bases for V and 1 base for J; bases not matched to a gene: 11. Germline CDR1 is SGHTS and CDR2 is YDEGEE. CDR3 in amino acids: CASSPRDRVISYEQYF. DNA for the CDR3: TGTGCCAGCAGCCCCCGGGACAGAGTCATTTCCTACGAGCAGTACTTC.

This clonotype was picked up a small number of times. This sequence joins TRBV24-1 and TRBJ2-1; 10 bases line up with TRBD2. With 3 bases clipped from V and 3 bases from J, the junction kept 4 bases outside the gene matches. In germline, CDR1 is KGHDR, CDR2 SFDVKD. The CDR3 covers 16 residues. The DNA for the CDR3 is TGTGCCACCAGTGATCTTGGACTAGCGGTCTACAATGAGCAGTTCTTC. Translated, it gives CATSDLGLAVYNEQFF.

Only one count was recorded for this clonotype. The CDR3 protein is CASSWVMGNTIYF. CDR3 coding DNA: TGTGCCAGCAGTTGGGTAATGGGAAACACCATATATTTT. The chain is built from TRBV12-3 or TRBV12-4 and TRBJ1-3; no clear D gene. The V and J ends lost 4 bases and 4 bases respectively, with 8 bases between them. The CDR3 length is 13 residues.

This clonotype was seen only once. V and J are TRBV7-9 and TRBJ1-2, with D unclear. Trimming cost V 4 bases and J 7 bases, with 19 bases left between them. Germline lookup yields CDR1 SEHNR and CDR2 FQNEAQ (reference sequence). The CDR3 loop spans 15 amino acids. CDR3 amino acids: CASSYPTQGRAGYTF. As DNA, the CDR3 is TGTGCCAGCAGCTACCCGACCCAAGGGCGTGCTGGCTACACCTTC.

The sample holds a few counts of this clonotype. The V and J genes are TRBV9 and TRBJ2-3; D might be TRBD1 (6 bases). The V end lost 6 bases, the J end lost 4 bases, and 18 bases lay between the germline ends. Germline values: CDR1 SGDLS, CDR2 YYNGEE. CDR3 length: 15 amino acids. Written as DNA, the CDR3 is TGTGCCAGCACGAGGGGGTCTAACGAAGCAGATACGCAGTATTTT. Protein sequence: CASTRGSNEADTQYF.

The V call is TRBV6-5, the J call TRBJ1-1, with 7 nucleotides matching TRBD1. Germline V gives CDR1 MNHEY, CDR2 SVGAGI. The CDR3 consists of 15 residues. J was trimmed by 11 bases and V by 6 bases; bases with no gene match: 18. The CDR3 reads CASRLQGEYSSVAFF. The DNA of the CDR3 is TGTGCCAGCAGACTCCAGGGGGAGTATTCGTCTGTGGCTTTCTTT.

The CDR3 region is CASSSPLKNIQYF. Here the CDR3 DNA reads TGTGCCAGCAGCTCCCCCCTGAAAAACATTCAGTACTTC. This sequence joins TRBV7-2 and TRBJ2-4; no definite D call. This CDR3 is 13 amino acids long. The V and J ends lost 4 bases and 4 bases respectively, with 8 bases between them. Germline CDR1 and CDR2: SGHTA and FQGNSA.

The chain's CDR3 is CASRIGVRYEQYF. Here the CDR3 DNA reads TGTGCCAGCAGAATAGGGGTGAGGTACGAGCAGTACTTC. The V gene is TRBV27, the J gene TRBJ2-7; tentative D call: TRBD1 (5 bases). This CDR3 spans 13 amino acids. The V end was cut by 6 bases, the J end by 4 bases, with 13 bases between. In germline, CDR1 is MNHEY, CDR2 SMNVEV (reference sequence).

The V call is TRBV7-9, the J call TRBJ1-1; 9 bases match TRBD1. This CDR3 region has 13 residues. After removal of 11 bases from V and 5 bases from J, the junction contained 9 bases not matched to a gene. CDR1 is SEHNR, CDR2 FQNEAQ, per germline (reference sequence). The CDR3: CAGGTGQKTEAFF. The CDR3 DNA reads TGTGCCGGGGGGACAGGGCAGAAAACTGAAGCTTTCTTT.

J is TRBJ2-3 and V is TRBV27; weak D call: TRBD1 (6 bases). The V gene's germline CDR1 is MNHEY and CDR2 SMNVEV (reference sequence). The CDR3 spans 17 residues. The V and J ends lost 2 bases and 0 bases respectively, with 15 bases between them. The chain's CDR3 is CASSLLVGAISTDTQYF. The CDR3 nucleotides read TGTGCCAGCAGTTTACTTGTGGGGGCCATTAGCACAGATACGCAGTATTTT.

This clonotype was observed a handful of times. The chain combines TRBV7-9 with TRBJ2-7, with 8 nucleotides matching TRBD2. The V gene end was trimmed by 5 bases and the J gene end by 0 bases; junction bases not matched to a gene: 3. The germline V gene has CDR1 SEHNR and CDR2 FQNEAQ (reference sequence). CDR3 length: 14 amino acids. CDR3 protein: CASSALAASYEQYF. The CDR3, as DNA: TGTGCCAGCAGCGCACTAGCGGCCTCCTACGAGCAGTACTTC.

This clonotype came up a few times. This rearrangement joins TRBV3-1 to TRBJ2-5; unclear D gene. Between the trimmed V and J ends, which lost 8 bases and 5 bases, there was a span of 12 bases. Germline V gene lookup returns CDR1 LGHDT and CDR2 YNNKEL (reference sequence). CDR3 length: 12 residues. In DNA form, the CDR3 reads TGTGCCAGCTTTAATAGTCGGGAGACCCAGTACTTC. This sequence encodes CASFNSRETQYF.

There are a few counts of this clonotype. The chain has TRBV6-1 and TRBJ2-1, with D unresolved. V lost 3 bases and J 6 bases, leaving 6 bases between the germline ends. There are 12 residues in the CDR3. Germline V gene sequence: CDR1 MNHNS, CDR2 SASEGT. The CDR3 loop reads CASSDLPNEQFF. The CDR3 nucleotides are TGTGCCAGCAGTGACCTCCCCAATGAGCAGTTCTTC.

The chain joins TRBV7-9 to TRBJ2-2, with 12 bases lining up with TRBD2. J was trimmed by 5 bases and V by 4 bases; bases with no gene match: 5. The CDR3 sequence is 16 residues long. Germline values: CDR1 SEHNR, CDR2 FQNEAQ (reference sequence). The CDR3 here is CASSSTSGRKTGELFF. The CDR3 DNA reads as TGTGCCAGCAGCTCGACTAGCGGGAGAAAAACCGGGGAGCTGTTTTTT.

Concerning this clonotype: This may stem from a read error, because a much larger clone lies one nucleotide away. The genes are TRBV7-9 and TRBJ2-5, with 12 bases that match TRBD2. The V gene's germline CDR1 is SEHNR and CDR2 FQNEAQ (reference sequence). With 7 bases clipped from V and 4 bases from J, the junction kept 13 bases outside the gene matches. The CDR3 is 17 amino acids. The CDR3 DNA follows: TGTGCCAGCATCTCAGCTAGCGGGGGGGCATTCGGAGAGACCCAGTACTTC. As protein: CASISASGGAFGETQYF.

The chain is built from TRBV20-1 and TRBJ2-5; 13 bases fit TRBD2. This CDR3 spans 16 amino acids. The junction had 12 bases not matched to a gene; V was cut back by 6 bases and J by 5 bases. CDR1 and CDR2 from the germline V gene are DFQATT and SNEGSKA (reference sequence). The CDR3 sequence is CSAPLGGLAGRETQYF. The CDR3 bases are TGCAGTGCCCCCCTGGGGGGACTAGCGGGAAGGGAGACCCAGTACTTC.

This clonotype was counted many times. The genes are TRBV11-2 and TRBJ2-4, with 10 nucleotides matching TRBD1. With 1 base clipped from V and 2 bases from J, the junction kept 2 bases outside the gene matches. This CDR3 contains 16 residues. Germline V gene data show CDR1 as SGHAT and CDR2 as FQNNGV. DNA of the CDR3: TGTGCCAGCAGCTTAGGAGACAGGGGGCCCAAAAACATTCAGTACTTC. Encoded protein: CASSLGDRGPKNIQYF.

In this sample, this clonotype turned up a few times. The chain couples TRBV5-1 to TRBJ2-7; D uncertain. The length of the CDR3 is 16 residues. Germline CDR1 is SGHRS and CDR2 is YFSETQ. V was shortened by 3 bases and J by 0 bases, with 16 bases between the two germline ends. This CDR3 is CASSSARLTTSYEQYF. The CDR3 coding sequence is TGCGCCAGCAGCTCCGCTAGGCTGACAACCTCCTACGAGCAGTACTTC.

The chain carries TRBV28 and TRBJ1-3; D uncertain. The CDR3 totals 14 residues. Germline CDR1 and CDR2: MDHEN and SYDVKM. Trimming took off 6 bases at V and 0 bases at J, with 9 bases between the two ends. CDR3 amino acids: CASSRPYSGNTIYF. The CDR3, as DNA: TGTGCCAGCAGCAGGCCCTACTCTGGAAACACCATATATTTT.

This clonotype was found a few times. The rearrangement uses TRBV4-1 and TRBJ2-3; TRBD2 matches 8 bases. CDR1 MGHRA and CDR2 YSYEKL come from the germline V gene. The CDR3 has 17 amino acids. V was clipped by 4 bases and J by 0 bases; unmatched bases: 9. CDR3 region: CASSREPSGPSTDTQYF. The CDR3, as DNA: TGCGCCAGCAGCCGCGAACCTAGCGGGCCTAGCACAGATACGCAGTATTTT.

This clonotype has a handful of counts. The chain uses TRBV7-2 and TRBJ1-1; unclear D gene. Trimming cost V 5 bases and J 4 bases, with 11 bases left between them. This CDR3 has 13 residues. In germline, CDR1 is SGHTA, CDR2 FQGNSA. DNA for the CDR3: TGTGCCAGCAGCAGTCGGATGGGCACTGAAGCTTTCTTT. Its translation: CASSSRMGTEAFF.

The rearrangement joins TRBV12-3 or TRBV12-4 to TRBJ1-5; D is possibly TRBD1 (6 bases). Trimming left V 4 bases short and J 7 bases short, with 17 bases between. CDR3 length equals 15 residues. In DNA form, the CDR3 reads TGTGCCAGCAGTTCAAGGGGGGGCGAGGGGCAGCCCCAGCATTTT. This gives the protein CASSSRGGEGQPQHF.

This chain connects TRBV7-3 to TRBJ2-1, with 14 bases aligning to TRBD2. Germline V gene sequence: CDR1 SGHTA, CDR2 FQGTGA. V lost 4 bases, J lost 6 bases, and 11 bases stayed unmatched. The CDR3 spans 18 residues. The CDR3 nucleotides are TGTGCCAGCAGCTCTCGCTCAAAGACTAGCGGGAGGGCCAATGAGCAGTTCTTC. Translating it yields CASSSRSKTSGRANEQFF.